One sample yielded the 23 T cell receptor beta chains listed below, sequenced in a study of blood T cell repertoires in COVID-19. TCRdb's table, derived via immunoSEQ multiplex PCR, lists solely in-frame clones and lacks some. The table includes almost 45,000 clones, roughly 68% detected once. Sequencing was done on a sample of peripheral blood. These receptors originate from an elderly man with acute or convalescent COVID-19.

This chain connects TRBV19 to TRBJ1-2; maybe TRBD1 (5 bases). This CDR3 spans 15 amino acids. Germline V gene lookup returns CDR1 LNHDA and CDR2 SQIVND (reference sequence). Trimming left V 4 bases short and J 5 bases short, with 17 bases between. The CDR3 loop reads CASSTDLRVGYGYTF. In DNA form, the CDR3 reads TGTGCCAGTAGTACCGATCTCAGGGTAGGGTATGGCTACACCTTC.

The J gene is TRBJ2-1, the V gene TRBV18, with TRBD2 matching over 7 bases. The CDR3 spans 16 residues. The germline CDR1 and CDR2 sequences are KGHSH and LQKENI. Unmatched junction bases numbered 8, after V lost 3 bases and J lost 3 bases. CDR3 DNA sequence: TGTGCCAGCTCACCTCTCGGAGCGGGGAACTACAATGAGCAGTTCTTC. It yields the protein CASSPLGAGNYNEQFF. Filled out from reference TRBV18 and TRBJ2-1, the complete variable domain reads NAGVMQNPRHLVRRRGQEARLRCSPMKGHSHVYWYRQLPEEGLKFMVYLQKENIIDESGMPKERFSAEFPKEGPSILRIQQVVRGDSAAYFCASSPLGAGNYNEQFFGPGTRLTVL.

V usage is TRBV29-1 and J usage is TRBJ1-5; unclear D gene. In germline, CDR1 is SQVTM, CDR2 ANQGSEA. This CDR3 comprises 12 residues. The ends were cut back, 5 bases at V and 0 bases at J, with 5 bases in the middle. The CDR3 DNA sequence: TGCAGCGTTTCCAATAGCAATCAGCCCCAGCATTTT. Protein product: CSVSNSNQPQHF.

The V and J genes are TRBV7-3 and TRBJ2-5; 11 bases agree with TRBD2. The CDR3 is made up of 16 amino acids. The germline gives CDR1 SGHTA, CDR2 FQGTGA. Unmatched junction bases numbered 8, after V lost 5 bases and J lost 3 bases. The CDR3 DNA reads as TGTGCCAGCAGCCACGGGACTAGCGGAGGGGAAGAGACCCAGTACTTC. Translating gives CASSHGTSGGEETQYF.

The CDR3 nucleotides are TGCGCCAGCAGCTCGGGACTGGTGGGACCCTACAATGAGCAGTTCTTC. Translated, it gives CASSSGLVGPYNEQFF. The rearrangement uses TRBV5-1 and TRBJ2-1, with D tentatively TRBD2 (6 bases). Germline values: CDR1 SGHRS, CDR2 YFSETQ. The length of the CDR3 is 16 residues. V lost 3 bases and J lost 2, with 15 bases in between.

The chain uses TRBV3-1 (or the pseudogene TRBV3-2) and TRBJ2-5, with TRBD2 matching 10 bases. This CDR3 has 14 amino acids. V shed 4 bases and J 3 bases; nucleotides not matched to a gene: 2. Per germline, CDR1 LGHDT and CDR2 YNNKEL (reference sequence). The chain's CDR3 is CASSPLAGEETQYF. Here the CDR3 DNA reads TGTGCCAGCAGCCCCCTAGCGGGAGAAGAGACCCAGTACTTC.

V is TRBV7-3 and J is TRBJ2-3; no definite D call. The germline CDR1 and CDR2 sequences are SGHTA and FQGTGA. V shed 5 bases and J shed 1 base, with 10 bases lying between them. This CDR3 region has 14 residues. The CDR3: CASSLFAGTDTQYF. In DNA form, the CDR3 reads TGTGCCAGCAGCCTCTTCGCGGGCACAGATACGCAGTATTTT. Full variable domain (outside the CDR3, taken from reference TRBV7-3 and TRBJ2-3): GAGVSQTPSNKVTEKGKYVELRCDPISGHTALYWYRQSLGQGPEFLIYFQGTGAADDSGLPNDRFFAVRPEGSVSTLKIQRTERGDSAVYLCASSLFAGTDTQYFGPGTRLTVL.

This clone has only a few counts. The rearrangement joins TRBV11-2 to TRBJ2-5; D is uncertain. The V end was cut by 1 base, the J end by 0 bases, with 12 bases between. CDR3 length: 16 amino acids. Germline V gene sequence: CDR1 SGHAT, CDR2 FQNNGV. The CDR3 sequence: CASSLAPSWYQETQYF. CDR3 coding DNA: TGTGCCAGCAGCTTAGCGCCGAGTTGGTACCAAGAGACCCAGTACTTC.

J is TRBJ1-5 and V is TRBV2, with D possibly TRBD1 on 6 matching bases. Germline CDR1 is SNHLY and CDR2 is FYNNEI. The length of the CDR3 is 15 residues. Trimming took off 7 bases at V and 4 bases at J, with 17 bases between the two ends. The CDR3, as DNA: TGTGCCAGCACATCTTACTCACAGGGTAATCAGCCCCAGCATTTT. Translation: CASTSYSQGNQPQHF.

V gene TRBV9 combines with J gene TRBJ2-2; perhaps TRBD2 as D (5 bases). This CDR3 spans 15 amino acids. Germline values: CDR1 SGDLS, CDR2 YYNGEE. With 2 bases removed from V and 0 bases from J, the gap between germline ends came to 8 bases. CDR3 residues: CASSVGESNTGELFF. CDR3 bases: TGTGCCAGCAGCGTCGGGGAGTCGAACACCGGGGAGCTGTTTTTT.

The chain is built from TRBV19 and TRBJ2-1; D call uncertain. V lost 4 bases and J lost 0, with 13 bases in between. The length of the CDR3 is 16 residues. Germline CDR1 is LNHDA and CDR2 is SQIVND (reference sequence). CDR3 amino acids: CASSTLPGFSYNEQFF. The CDR3 bases are TGTGCCAGTAGTACGCTCCCCGGGTTCTCCTACAATGAGCAGTTCTTC. The variable domain in full, completed from reference TRBV19 and TRBJ2-1, reads DGGITQSPKYLFRKEGQNVTLSCEQNLNHDAMYWYRQDPGQGLRLIYYSQIVNDFQKGDIAEGYSVSREKKESFPLTVTSAQKNPTAFYLCASSTLPGFSYNEQFFGPGTRLTVL.

This clone was seen a single time. The chain recombines TRBV3-1 (or the pseudogene TRBV3-2) with TRBJ2-2; no definite D call. The ends were cut back, 1 base at V and 6 bases at J, with 9 bases in the middle. CDR1 LGHDT and CDR2 YNNKEL come from the germline V gene (reference sequence). The CDR3 extends over 14 amino acids. The DNA of the CDR3 is TGTGCCAGCAGCCAAGTCGGCGGAGCCGGGGAGCTGTTTTTT. It specifies CASSQVGGAGELFF.

The chain has TRBV7-9 and TRBJ2-2; D is ambiguous. CDR1 and CDR2 from the germline V gene are SEHNR and FQNEAQ (reference sequence). This CDR3 has 15 amino acids. V lost 2 bases, J lost 1 base, and 8 bases lay in between. The CDR3 sequence: CASSLLRLNTGELFF. The CDR3 DNA sequence: TGTGCCAGCAGCTTACTCAGGTTGAACACCGGGGAGCTGTTTTTT.

J is TRBJ1-5 and V is TRBV10-2, with 9 bases identical to TRBD1. Looked up from germline, CDR1 is WSHSY and CDR2 is SAAADI. V dropped 9 bases and J dropped 5; count of bases not matched to a gene: 2. The CDR3 has 12 residues. The CDR3 bases are TGCGCCAGTAGGACAGGGGATCAGCCCCAGCATTTT. It is translated as CASRTGDQPQHF.

The chain uses TRBV2 and TRBJ2-7; possibly TRBD2 for D (5 bases). V shed 5 bases and J shed 5 bases, with 16 bases lying between them. The CDR3 contains 14 residues. Per the germline V gene, CDR1 is SNHLY and CDR2 is FYNNEI. The CDR3 is CASSPPARRNEQYF. The CDR3 nucleotides are TGTGCCAGCAGTCCCCCGGCCCGGAGGAACGAGCAGTACTTC.

The chain joins TRBV5-6 to TRBJ1-1; TRBD1 matches 7 bases. V lost 0 bases and J lost 3; bases outside the gene matches: 2. The CDR3 has 14 amino acids. Germline values: CDR1 SGHDT, CDR2 YYEEEE. The CDR3: CASSLEGADTEAFF. CDR3 bases: TGTGCCAGCAGCTTGGAGGGGGCCGACACTGAAGCTTTCTTT. Using reference TRBV5-6 and TRBJ1-1 for the parts outside the CDR3, the full variable domain is DAGVTQSPTHLIKTRGQQVTLRCSPKSGHDTVSWYQQALGQGPQFIFQYYEEEERQRGNFPDRFSGHQFPNYSSELNVNALLLGDSALYLCASSLEGADTEAFFGQGTRLTVV.

J is TRBJ1-1 and V is TRBV18; tentatively, D is TRBD1 (6 bases). The CDR3 runs to 14 residues. Trimming cost V 2 bases and J 1 base, with 8 bases left between them. CDR1 KGHSH and CDR2 LQKENI come from the germline V gene. CDR3 sequence reads: CASSPTQGNTEAFF. Here the CDR3 DNA reads TGTGCCAGCTCACCAACACAGGGGAACACTGAAGCTTTCTTT. Together with reference TRBV18 and TRBJ1-1, the CDR3 gives the full variable domain: NAGVMQNPRHLVRRRGQEARLRCSPMKGHSHVYWYRQLPEEGLKFMVYLQKENIIDESGMPKERFSAEFPKEGPSILRIQQVVRGDSAAYFCASSPTQGNTEAFFGQGTRLTVV.

This clone was counted between two and nine times. V gene TRBV5-4 combines with J gene TRBJ2-7, with D possibly being TRBD1 (6 bases). V was clipped by 6 bases and J by 2 bases, with 12 bases between them. Germline V gives CDR1 SGHNT, CDR2 YYREEE (reference sequence). The CDR3 spans 13 residues. CDR3: CASNRQEAYEQYF. Written as DNA, the CDR3 is TGTGCCAGCAATCGACAGGAGGCCTACGAGCAGTACTTC.

This clone appeared many times. For the CDR3, the DNA is TGCGCCAGCGGGGACAGGGCCCAGGTTGGGGTATCGACTGAAGCTTTCTTT. This encodes CASGDRAQVGVSTEAFF. This chain links TRBV4-1 with TRBJ1-1; 9 bases agree with TRBD1. This CDR3 contains 17 residues. From germline, CDR1 is MGHRA and CDR2 YSYEKL. J gave up 5 bases and V 8 bases, and 18 bases lay outside the gene matches.

The chain combines TRBV28 with TRBJ2-4; maybe TRBD1 (6 bases). Trimming took 7 bases from V and 3 from J, leaving 13 bases between them. CDR3 length: 14 residues. Germline V gene sequence: CDR1 MDHEN, CDR2 SYDVKM. The CDR3 region is CASTKTGSKNIQYF. CDR3 DNA: TGTGCCAGCACCAAAACAGGGAGCAAAAACATTCAGTACTTC.

The chain recombines TRBV7-9 with TRBJ2-1; weak D call: TRBD1 (6 bases). V lost 5 bases and J 7 bases, leaving 9 bases between the germline ends. The CDR3 totals 12 residues. Germline values: CDR1 SEHNR, CDR2 FQNEAQ (reference sequence). The CDR3 DNA reads as TGTGCCAGCAGCCTTACAGGGAATGAGCAGTTCTTC. Translation gives CASSLTGNEQFF.

V usage is TRBV11-2 and J usage is TRBJ2-5; D unclear. V was cut by 4 bases and J by 3 bases, with 12 bases left in between. This CDR3 comprises 14 residues. Germline CDR1 is SGHAT and CDR2 is FQNNGV. The DNA of the CDR3 is TGTGCCAGCAGCTATAGTTCGGGTGAAGAGACCCAGTACTTC. Translating gives CASSYSSGEETQYF. Full variable domain (missing parts from reference TRBV11-2 and TRBJ2-5): EAGVAQSPRYKIIEKRQSVAFWCNPISGHATLYWYQQILGQGPKLLIQFQNNGVVDDSQLPKDRFSAERLKGVDSTLKIQPAKLEDSAVYLCASSYSSGEETQYFGPGTRLLVL.

This clone turned up a few times. V usage is TRBV29-1 and J usage is TRBJ1-2; perhaps TRBD1 as D (5 bases). The CDR3 is made up of 16 amino acids. V was clipped by 1 base and J by 1 base, with 16 bases between them. Germline CDR1 reads SQVTM; CDR2 reads ANQGSEA. This chain's CDR3 is CSVEGWGDGYNYGYTF. CDR3 bases: TGCAGCGTTGAAGGGTGGGGGGACGGTTATAACTATGGCTACACCTTC.